One and the same sample provided the 3 T cell receptor beta chains below, sequenced in a study of regulatory T cells (dated by TCRdb to the late 2010s). The library was obtained by the immunoSEQ multiplex PCR assay. The multiplex PCR relied on 52 forward TRBV primers and 13 reverse TRBJ primers, and amplification bias was corrected through assay-based and computational methods. This is the immuneACCESS table as TCRdb keeps it, with only in-frame sequences that have V and J called. A part of the clones is gone; compared with another copy, unresolved V genes explain less than half, and the rest is unexplained. The sample includes 21,000 or so clones, with approximately 93% observed a single time. Together, the top ten hold roughly 4% of the sample. Material: CD8+ T cells sorted from blood. These receptors were obtained from a child younger than 10 with CD3G deficiency.

This chain connects TRBV5-1 to TRBJ2-7; TRBD1 aligns across 8 bases. CDR3 length: 12 amino acids. V was pared by 3 bases and J by 5 bases, with 1 base of the junction left unmatched. Looked up from germline, CDR1 is SGHRS and CDR2 is YFSETQ. The CDR3 DNA reads as TGCGCCAGCAGCTCGACAGGGGACGAGCAGTACTTC. It encodes CASSSTGDEQYF.

This sequence joins TRBV28 and TRBJ2-7, with a weak D call TRBD1 (6 bases). This CDR3 contains 14 residues. Germline CDR1 reads MDHEN; CDR2 reads SYDVKM. V dropped 4 bases and J dropped 3 bases, with 13 bases sitting between them. The CDR3 loop reads CASSSWGRNYEQYF. The CDR3 DNA reads TGTGCCAGCAGTTCATGGGGGCGGAACTACGAGCAGTACTTC.

This clone was seen a single time. V gene TRBV28 combines with J gene TRBJ2-4; perhaps TRBD2 as D (6 bases). Germline CDR1 reads MDHEN; CDR2 reads SYDVKM. CDR3 length: 15 residues. The V end lost 2 bases, the J end lost 8 bases, and 16 bases lay between the germline ends. The CDR3 region is CASSLRGLGRHIQYF. The CDR3 DNA is TGTGCCAGCAGTTTAAGGGGACTGGGGAGGCACATTCAGTACTTC.